The T cell receptor (beta chain) described here comes from a study of beta chain features in type 1 diabetes listed by TCRdb under 2018. Broadly, across the study: No differences in mean age, gender distribution, total cell number or subset yield were found between patients and healthy donors. A total of about 110 million sorted cells were examined across all samples, and the number of cells per subset was strongly correlated with RNA yield. In the study, recently diagnosed type 1 diabetes patients and matched healthy donors were compared on the TCRB repertoires of their sorted circulating CD4+ T cell subsets. Regulatory and stem cell-like memory subsets were isolated from only 8 patients and about 8 healthy donors, whereas naive and central memory subsets came from all 30 or so donors. The research as a whole found: At VDJ recombination sites, patients with type 1 diabetes made fewer insertions and deleted more nucleotides, a pattern implying thymic rearrangement abnormalities. A moderate but significant shortening of TCRB CDR3 length was observed in type 1 diabetes patients in all four CD4+ subsets. The naive, central memory and regulatory TCRB repertoires appeared to resemble one another more closely among patients than among healthy donors. PCR might favor shorter templates, but patient and control samples were amplified and corrected together, so any skew would affect both groups equally. Because cDNA rather than genomic DNA was sequenced, highly expressing activated cells could have been over-represented, although no difference in activation and CD3 levels was found between groups. Because small numbers of individuals were included in the HLA sub-analyses, any influence of HLA type on TCRB rearrangement was left unresolved.

A word on this clone: Its specific antigen is unknown. Base qualities are not provided; no much larger clone lies one nucleotide away.

V is pruned by 1 base and J by 6 bases, leaving 5 bases of the junction without a gene match. The CDR3 contains 15 residues, cysteine and phenylalanine counted. The entry retains the CDR3 DNA only, 45 bases that are in frame from base 1. CDR1 and CDR2, looked up from the germline V gene, are MGHRA and YSYEKL. From each donor, a single peripheral blood sample of about 120 mL on average was drawn into heparinised tubes. Naive, central memory, regulatory and stem cell-like memory CD4+ T cells were sorted on a BD FACSAria II using a panel including CD45RO, CCR7, CD25, CD127, CD95 and CD27. A purity above 98% was achieved for all sorted populations. PBMCs were separated immediately by Lymphoprep density gradient centrifugation and were stained directly, without being cultured. So that batch effects would be minimized, each experiment stained and sorted samples in pairs, pairing one healthy donor with one patient.

The entire isolated RNA was reverse transcribed using the High Capacity cDNA Reverse Transcription Kit, and thus expressed TCRB transcripts were sequenced. Deep immunoSEQ sequencing was performed on naive, central memory and regulatory T cell samples, with an average of about 4 million total reads per sample. After sorted cells were lysed in RLT buffer, RNA was extracted with DNase-treated RNeasy Micro or Mini kits, with the choice depending on cell number. Each cell subset was processed separately to prevent cross-contamination, with patient and healthy donor samples processed together. The immunoSEQ multiplex PCR was used to amplify TCRB sequences from cDNA, yielding 87-bp fragments that span the CDR3 region. Amplicons were sequenced on the Illumina HiSeq platform. The study's own analysis went as follows. Synthetic template baselines were used to correct PCR bias computationally, reads within Hamming distance 2 were collapsed, and singletons that could not be merged were discarded. By aligning reads against IMGT, V, D and J genes, CDR3 length, and insertions or deletions at six rearrangement sites were assigned. Within each subset, clonotype counts were normalized to sorted cell number, after which true diversity and Gini coefficients were computed with the tcR R package. The overlap coefficient, calculated on TCRB nucleotide sequences, was used to quantify repertoire sharing. As a proxy for the pre-selection repertoire, out-of-frame TCRB sequences from naive cells were analyzed. TCRdb retrieved this table from immuneACCESS and kept in-frame rearrangements only. Not all clones are present; in checked studies, unresolved V genes account for under half, and no reason is known for the remainder. That table supplies the V and J calls and clone size; D and trimming were determined from the DNA. The table for this sample lists roughly 280,000 clones; roughly 24% of them were counted only once. The ten biggest clones cover approximately 0.011% of the sample.

The specimen was naive CD4+ T cells from blood. The cell subset or site label of this sample denotes: true naive CD4+ T cells. This chain is built from TRBV4-1 and TRBJ2-7, with 11 bases aligning to TRBD2. The sequence was collected from a woman in her twenties or thirties with type 1 diabetes. At the DNA level, the sequence is TGCGCCAGCAGCCAAGGGCTAGCGGGAGGCGGCGAGCAGTACTTC. It translates to CASSQGLAGGGEQYF.